Included here is one T cell receptor beta chain sequence, with context. The antigen is undetermined. The protocol was immunoSEQ multiplex PCR, while the TCRdb copy is restricted to in-frame clones and leaves out a portion. The profile covers some 73,000 clones, with roughly 79% appearing a single time and over 20% taken by the ten largest. The data belong to a study of radiotherapy plus CTLA-4 blockade in lung cancer. Unmatched junction bases numbered 3, after V lost 1 base and J lost 4 bases. Germline V lookup: CDR1 MGHRA, CDR2 YSYEKL. The CDR3 contains 15 residues. General study findings and limits: Researchers report tumor-derived TCR clones expanding in blood after radiotherapy plus ipilimumab.

The source material was peripheral blood, sampled from a patient treated with radiotherapy plus ipilimumab. The TCR was taken from a human donor with non-small cell lung cancer whose response to radiotherapy plus ipilimumab could not be evaluated. Some clones in this sample may be carry-over from other donors' samples. The gene calls are TRBV4-1 and TRBJ1-1, with 10 nucleotides matching TRBD1. The CDR3 DNA sequence: TGCGCCAGCAGCCAAGGACAGGGGGCGACCACTGAAGCTTTCTTT. Translation gives CASSQGQGATTEAFF.